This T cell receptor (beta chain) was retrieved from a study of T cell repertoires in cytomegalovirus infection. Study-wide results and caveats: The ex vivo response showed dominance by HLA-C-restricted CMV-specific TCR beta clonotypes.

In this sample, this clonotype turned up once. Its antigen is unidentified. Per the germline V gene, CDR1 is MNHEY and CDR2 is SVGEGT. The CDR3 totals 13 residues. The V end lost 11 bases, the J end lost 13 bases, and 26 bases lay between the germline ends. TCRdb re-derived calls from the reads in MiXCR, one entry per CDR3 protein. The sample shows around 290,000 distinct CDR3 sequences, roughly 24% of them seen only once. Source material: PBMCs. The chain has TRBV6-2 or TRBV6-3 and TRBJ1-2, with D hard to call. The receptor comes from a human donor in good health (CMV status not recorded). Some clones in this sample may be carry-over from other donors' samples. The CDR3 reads CASERPTSSRSTF. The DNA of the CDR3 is TGTGCCTCGGAACGGCCGACGTCGTCCCGGAGCACCTTC.